This T cell receptor beta chain was identified during a study of cytomegalovirus exposure and HLA in healthy donors. Overall study: As an earlier analysis found, about 200 million T cells yielded approximately 100 million unique TCR beta sequences.

Whole-study findings and limits: The majority of TCR sequences were rare, yet some public TCRs appeared in many donors. There were reportedly fewer N-insertions in an Asian-associated ancestry cluster than the approximately 700-donor mean, in a later analysis. When the data were analyzed later, several of the most significant clusters appeared to be linked to common viral pathogens.

This clone was seen more than once but under ten times. Its specificity is unknown. 13 Jbeta primers and 60 Vbeta primers were used for the PCR. The repertoire was sequenced with immunoSEQ multiplex PCR; TCRdb's copy has only in-frame clones and lacks some. The repertoire holds 180,000 or so clones, with around 68% as singletons. The source material was PBMCs. The sequence derives from a man aged 40-49 years in good health and CMV-seronegative.

The CDR3 coding sequence is TGTGCCAGCAGCTTGGGGACAGCACCTCATCAGCCCCAGCATTTT. This gives the protein CASSLGTAPHQPQHF. J is TRBJ1-5 and V is TRBV5-6; a possible D gene is TRBD1 (6 bases). This CDR3 has 15 residues. The germline V gene has CDR1 SGHDT and CDR2 YYEEEE. V dropped 0 bases and J dropped 5 bases, with 12 bases sitting between them.